This T cell receptor beta chain was recovered during a study of T cells in Graves' hyperthyroidism and ophthalmopathy. The CDR3 is 19 residues long. Trimming removed 6 bases at V and 0 bases at J, with 26 bases between. Germline V gene lookup returns CDR1 SGHTS and CDR2 YDEGEE. Amplification of TCR beta CDR3 regions used RNA as the template. First-round RT-PCR with HTBI primers amplified the TCR CDR3 region. TCRdb itself ran the multiplex PCR reads through MiXCR, one entry per CDR3 protein. The data hold about 640,000 distinct CDR3 sequences, with around 20% observed a single time. The V and J genes are TRBV5-8 and TRBJ2-3; TRBD1 might be the D (5 bases). The sequencing input was blood. The sequence came from a man aged 25 to 40 with Graves' ophthalmopathy. CDR3 region: CASTQRTELYGHSTDTQYF. CDR3 coding DNA: TGTGCCAGCACCCAACGGACCGAACTGTACGGACACAGCACAGATACGCAGTATTTT.